This entry lists 32 T cell receptor beta chains sequenced from one sample in a study of T-cell reconstitution after alpha-beta-depleted transplantation in children. Unique molecular identifiers were used to barcode this TCRbeta library. TCRdb itself ran the PCR reads through MiXCR, one entry per CDR3 protein. The sample contains around 450,000 distinct CDR3 sequences, around 15% of which appear only once. Sequenced here: PBMCs, mostly from graft donor cells, sampled 360 days after TCRalphabeta/CD19-depleted stem cell transplant. The receptors come from a boy younger than two who had a stem cell transplant for Wiskott-Aldrich syndrome, so the T cells may come from the graft donor.

J is TRBJ1-5 and V is TRBV28; TRBD1 agrees at 7 bases. J was trimmed by 4 bases and V by 5 bases; bases with no gene match: 5. Germline loops: CDR1 MDHEN, CDR2 SYDVKM. The CDR3 contains 14 residues. CDR3 protein: CASSRDSGNQPQHF. The DNA for the CDR3 is TGTGCCAGCAGTCGGGACAGCGGGAATCAGCCCCAGCATTTT. The variable domain in full, with the rest retrieved from reference TRBV28 and TRBJ1-5, is DVKVTQSSRYLVKRTGEKVFLECVQDMDHENMFWYRQDPGLGLRLIYFSYDVKMKEKGDIPEGYSVSREKKERFSLILESASTNQTSMYLCASSRDSGNQPQHFGDGTRLSIL.

The chain uses TRBV12-3 or TRBV12-4 and TRBJ1-5, with 11 positions matching TRBD1. The ends lost 2 bases at V and 6 bases at J; junction bases unmatched: 9. The CDR3 spans 17 residues. CDR3: CASSLSPGQGAGQPQHF. CDR3 in DNA: TGTGCCAGCAGTTTATCTCCCGGACAGGGGGCCGGTCAGCCCCAGCATTTT.

The chain employs TRBV6-1 and TRBJ2-6; TRBD1 matches 10 bases. The V gene's germline CDR1 is MNHNS and CDR2 SASEGT. This CDR3 comprises 19 residues. The trim removed 7 bases at V and 1 base at J, leaving 13 bases unmatched. The CDR3: CASIRTGGDLWSGANVLTF. Here the CDR3 DNA reads TGTGCCAGCATTCGGACAGGGGGAGACCTTTGGTCTGGGGCCAACGTCCTGACTTTC.

This clonotype occurred a few times. The chain recombines TRBV29-1 with TRBJ1-5; 8 positions match TRBD1. Per the germline V gene, CDR1 is SQVTM and CDR2 is ANQGSEA. After removal of 5 bases from V and 5 bases from J, the junction contained 5 bases not matched to a gene. The CDR3 spans 13 residues. CDR3 loop: CSVRGQVDQPQHF. The CDR3 DNA is TGCAGCGTTAGGGGACAGGTCGATCAGCCCCAGCATTTT.

This chain connects TRBV15 to TRBJ2-5, with D perhaps TRBD1 (6 bases). CDR3 length: 13 residues. With 8 bases removed from V and 3 bases from J, the gap between germline ends came to 13 bases. Germline CDR1 LNHNV, CDR2 YYDKDF (reference sequence). CDR3 in DNA: TGTGCCACCTCAGGGACATCAAAAGAGACCCAGTACTTC. This gives the protein CATSGTSKETQYF.

This clonotype was recorded a few times. The chain carries TRBV18 and TRBJ2-1; 10 bases map to TRBD2. V shed 2 bases and J 6 bases; nucleotides not matched to a gene: 4. From germline, CDR1 is KGHSH and CDR2 LQKENI. The CDR3 loop spans 15 amino acids. The CDR3 nucleotides read TGTGCCAGCTCACCAGGACTAGCGGATTCCAATGAGCAGTTCTTC. This sequence encodes CASSPGLADSNEQFF.

The chain carries TRBV7-6 and TRBJ2-3; 8 positions match TRBD1. The CDR3 runs to 17 residues. CDR1 is SGHVS and CDR2 is FNYEAQ in the germline V gene. The V gene end was trimmed by 4 bases and the J gene end by 3 bases; junction bases not matched to a gene: 12. CDR3 DNA: TGTGCCAGCAGCTACGGAGCGGACAGGGTTGTGACAGATACGCAGTATTTT. Translating it yields CASSYGADRVVTDTQYF.

The J gene is TRBJ1-5, the V gene TRBV24-1, with D tentatively TRBD1 (6 bases). The CDR3 totals 14 residues. V shed 3 bases and J shed 5 bases, with 10 bases lying between them. Germline V lookup: CDR1 KGHDR, CDR2 SFDVKD. CDR3 loop: CATSDRQGYQPQHF. The CDR3 region has the DNA TGTGCCACCAGTGATAGGCAGGGGTATCAGCCCCAGCATTTT.

The chain employs TRBV27 and TRBJ2-1; the D is unclear. The CDR3 is made up of 13 amino acids. Germline-derived CDR1 and CDR2 are MNHEY and SMNVEV (reference sequence). V gave up 3 bases and J gave up 4 bases, with 7 bases separating them. The CDR3 sequence: CASSFFGYNEQFF. In DNA form, the CDR3 reads TGTGCCAGCAGTTTTTTCGGATACAATGAGCAGTTCTTC.

The chain combines TRBV29-1 with TRBJ2-1; 9 bases are a match to TRBD2. V lost 5 bases to trimming and J lost 7 bases; unmatched junction nucleotides: 6. Germline loops: CDR1 SQVTM, CDR2 ANQGSEA. CDR3 length equals 13 residues. The CDR3: CSVLSGSGNEQFF. The CDR3, as DNA: TGCAGCGTTCTTAGCGGGAGCGGAAATGAGCAGTTCTTC.

This clonotype was found a few times. This chain joins TRBV7-2 and TRBJ2-4; the D call may be TRBD1 or TRBD2 (5 bases each). Trimming took 5 bases from V and 0 from J, leaving 17 bases between them. The CDR3 is 17 amino acids. The germline V gene has CDR1 SGHTA and CDR2 FQGNSA. The CDR3 sequence is CASSHIRGAGAKNIQYF. DNA of the CDR3: TGTGCCAGCAGCCATATAAGGGGAGCCGGAGCCAAAAACATTCAGTACTTC.

This clonotype was counted between two and nine times. CDR3 in amino acids: CASSLDGPLEQFF. The CDR3 DNA follows: TGTGCCAGCAGTTTAGACGGACCTCTTGAGCAGTTCTTC. The gene calls are TRBV12-3 or TRBV12-4 and TRBJ2-1; D is unresolved. This CDR3 has 13 residues. Trimming cost V 1 base and J 9 bases, with 10 bases left between them.

The chain uses TRBV12-3 or TRBV12-4 and TRBJ2-5, with D perhaps given as TRBD1 or TRBD2 (7 bases each). The CDR3 is made up of 16 amino acids. Trimming pared 5 bases from V and 5 bases from J, leaving 21 bases between. The CDR3 region has the DNA TGTGCCAGCAGTCCAGGGGGGGGACAGAGAAGGGAGACCCAGTACTTC. It translates to CASSPGGGQRRETQYF.

J is TRBJ2-3 and V is TRBV7-2; D not certain. This CDR3 has 17 residues. Germline V gene lookup returns CDR1 SGHTA and CDR2 FQGNSA. V was pared by 3 bases and J by 3 bases, with 19 bases between. The CDR3 spells CASSFSPGSFVTDTQYF. The CDR3 DNA is TGTGCCAGCAGCTTCTCCCCCGGTAGCTTTGTTACAGATACGCAGTATTTT.

The V call is TRBV11-2, the J call TRBJ2-3, with 12 positions matching TRBD2. This CDR3 contains 19 residues. The trim removed 2 bases at V and 4 bases at J, leaving 13 bases unmatched. Germline V gene data show CDR1 as SGHAT and CDR2 as FQNNGV. The CDR3 sequence is CASSLRGFLAGGPADTQYF. For the CDR3, the DNA is TGTGCCAGCAGCTTAAGGGGGTTCCTAGCGGGAGGGCCGGCAGATACGCAGTATTTT.

V and J are TRBV20-1 and TRBJ2-7; weak D call: TRBD1 (8 bases). The V and J ends lost 5 bases and 4 bases respectively, with 15 bases between them. The CDR3 runs 13 residues. CDR1 is DFQATT, CDR2 SNEGSKA, per germline (reference sequence). CDR3 sequence (DNA): TGCAGTGCTCCAGGACAGGGAGGGTACGAGCAGTACTTC. Amino acid sequence: CSAPGQGGYEQYF.

The CDR3 sequence: CASSTLGGKETQYF. DNA of the CDR3: TGTGCCAGCAGTACCTTAGGGGGGAAAGAGACCCAGTACTTC. This chain links TRBV27 with TRBJ2-5; D may be TRBD1 or TRBD2 (6 bases each). CDR3 length equals 14 residues. Germline CDR1 is MNHEY and CDR2 is SMNVEV (reference sequence). Trimming stripped 5 bases from V and 3 bases from J, with 13 bases between.

Only a few counts were recorded for this clonotype. V usage is TRBV14 and J usage is TRBJ2-7; 7 bases fit TRBD1. Trimming took 1 base from V and 4 from J; bases not matched to a gene: 7. Looked up from germline, CDR1 is SGHDN and CDR2 is FVKESK. This CDR3 has 15 residues. CDR3 region: CASSQARTGHYEQYF. Here the CDR3 DNA reads TGTGCCAGCAGCCAAGCACGGACAGGCCATTACGAGCAGTACTTC.

The CDR3 sequence: CSVDSATGILNEQFF. The DNA of the CDR3 is TGCAGCGTTGATTCGGCGACGGGAATCCTCAATGAGCAGTTCTTC. V gene TRBV29-1 combines with J gene TRBJ2-1; a possible D gene is TRBD2 (5 bases). Germline V gives CDR1 SQVTM, CDR2 ANQGSEA. Trimming cost V 3 bases and J 6 bases, with 18 bases left between them. This CDR3 is 15 amino acids long.

The chain links TRBV6-2 or TRBV6-3 to TRBJ2-5, with 10 positions matching TRBD2. The CDR3 sequence is 18 residues long. Germline CDR1 and CDR2: MNHEY and SVGEGT. The junction had 12 bases not matched to a gene; V was cut back by 0 bases and J by 5 bases. DNA for the CDR3: TGTGCCAGCAGTTACTCCAACGGACTAGCGGCAGACCTGGAGACCCAGTACTTC. This gives the protein CASSYSNGLAADLETQYF.

The chain recombines TRBV4-1 with TRBJ2-2; a possible D gene is TRBD1 (6 bases). CDR1 MGHRA and CDR2 YSYEKL come from the germline V gene. Trimming removed 7 bases at V and 2 bases at J, with 11 bases between. This CDR3 has 14 amino acids. CDR3 region: CASNGQINTGELFF. CDR3 bases: TGCGCCAGCAACGGACAGATCAACACCGGGGAGCTGTTTTTT.

In its sample, this clonotype was seen a few times. The rearrangement links TRBV7-8 to TRBJ2-1; either TRBD1 or TRBD2 may supply D (6 bases each). Trimming cost V 2 bases and J 8 bases, with 13 bases left between them. This CDR3 region has 14 residues. CDR1 is SGHVS and CDR2 is FQNEAQ in the germline V gene. CDR3 in amino acids: CASSLTQRGDEQFF. For the CDR3, the DNA is TGTGCCAGCAGCTTAACCCAGAGGGGGGATGAGCAGTTCTTC. Based on the CDR3 plus reference TRBV7-8 and TRBJ2-1, the full variable domain is GAGVSQSPRYKVAKRGQDVALRCDPISGHVSLFWYQQALGQGPEFLTYFQNEAQLDKSGLPSDRFFAERPEGSVSTLKIQRTQQEDSAVYLCASSLTQRGDEQFFGPGTRLTVL.

The gene calls are TRBV5-1 and TRBJ2-7, with a possible D match to TRBD1 (5 bases). This CDR3 is built from 13 residues. CDR1 and CDR2 (germline): SGHRS, YFSETQ. The V end was cut by 0 bases, the J end by 5 bases, with 9 bases between. This CDR3 is CASSLEGVDEQYF. In DNA, the CDR3 is TGCGCCAGCAGCTTGGAAGGGGTCGACGAGCAGTACTTC.

The chain links TRBV4-2 to TRBJ2-1; 7 bases map to TRBD2. J lost 6 bases, V lost 2 bases, and 19 bases had no gene match. Germline lookup yields CDR1 LGHNA and CDR2 YNFKEQ. The CDR3 contains 19 residues. CDR3 loop: CASSQRGGRPDPDRNEQFF. Here the CDR3 DNA reads TGTGCCAGCAGCCAACGGGGAGGGCGCCCGGACCCGGATCGCAATGAGCAGTTCTTC.

This clonotype was counted between two and nine times. This sequence joins TRBV4-3 and TRBJ2-7, with 7 bases identical to TRBD2. Germline trimming cut 1 base from V and 3 bases from J; bases unmatched to any gene: 6. The CDR3 sequence is 15 residues long. Germline V CDR1 and CDR2: LGHNA, YSLEER. CDR3 protein: CASSQGEGNGYEQYF. The CDR3 bases are TGCGCCAGCAGCCAAGGGGAGGGGAACGGCTACGAGCAGTACTTC.

In its sample, this clonotype was seen a few times. This rearrangement joins TRBV18 to TRBJ1-2; 7 bases fit TRBD1. The trim removed 4 bases at V and 11 bases at J, leaving 7 bases unmatched. From germline, CDR1 is KGHSH and CDR2 LQKENI. This CDR3 is 12 amino acids long. The CDR3: CASSHSTGDYTF. The DNA for the CDR3 is TGTGCCAGCTCACATTCCACAGGGGATTACACCTTC.

The chain uses TRBV10-3 and TRBJ2-7; no definite D call. The CDR3 has 11 residues. CDR1 ENHRY and CDR2 SYGVKD come from the germline V gene. V lost 2 bases and J lost 6, with 5 bases in between. The CDR3 sequence: CAISEGVEQYF. For the CDR3, the DNA is TGTGCCATCAGTGAGGGCGTCGAGCAGTACTTC.

In its sample, this clonotype was seen a few times. The chain couples TRBV6-1 to TRBJ2-7; 9 positions agree with TRBD2. The CDR3 sequence is 15 residues long. With V trimmed by 6 bases and J by 5 bases, 11 bases remained unmatched. CDR1 is MNHNS, CDR2 SASEGT, per germline. The CDR3 spells CASSLSLAGGDEQYF. The CDR3 DNA reads TGTGCCAGCAGCCTATCGCTTGCGGGAGGGGACGAGCAGTACTTC.

The rearrangement joins TRBV9 to TRBJ2-5; 8 nucleotides line up with TRBD2. The CDR3 totals 17 residues. With V trimmed by 0 bases and J by 1 base, 8 bases remained unmatched. Germline CDR1 and CDR2: SGDLS and YYNGEE. This CDR3 is CASSVVQREWPQETQYF. In DNA, the CDR3 is TGTGCCAGCAGCGTAGTCCAGCGGGAGTGGCCCCAAGAGACCCAGTACTTC.

This sequence joins TRBV6-6 and TRBJ2-7, with D tentatively TRBD1 or TRBD2 (5 bases each). The CDR3 has 13 residues. Trimming took off 6 bases at V and 3 bases at J, with 12 bases between the two ends. CDR1 is MNHNY, CDR2 SVGAGI, per germline (reference sequence). DNA of the CDR3: TGTGCCAGCAGGGCCGGGGCCCACTACGAGCAGTACTTC. Translated, it gives CASRAGAHYEQYF.

This clonotype turned up a few times. The chain links TRBV27 to TRBJ2-1, with 7 bases lining up with TRBD2. The CDR3 has 15 residues. Germline assignment: CDR1 MNHEY and CDR2 SMNVEV (reference sequence). With V trimmed by 3 bases and J by 7 bases, 9 bases remained unmatched. Written as DNA, the CDR3 is TGTGCCAGCAGTTTGGTTGGGAGGGCCGGAAATGAGCAGTTCTTC. This translates into CASSLVGRAGNEQFF.

In its sample, this clonotype was seen once. The rearrangement links TRBV12-3 or TRBV12-4 to TRBJ1-6; D is uncertain. V was pared by 3 bases and J by 1 base, with 16 bases between. This CDR3 is 18 amino acids long. The CDR3 DNA follows: TGTGCCAGCAGTTTGTCAACCGCGGCCCCATCCTATAATTCACCCCTCCACTTT. It specifies CASSLSTAAPSYNSPLHF.